One sample yielded the 29 T cell receptor beta chains listed below, sequenced in a study of early T cells in non-severe SARS-CoV-2 infection (dated by TCRdb to the early 2020s). To prepare the library, 5' RACE was applied. The sample was run on a NextSeq 500. The raw public data were reprocessed by TCRdb itself: fastp quality trimming at Q25, MiXCR clonotype calling, in-frame beta chains only. Each entry is one CDR3 protein sequence, shown with its most common DNA and genes. The sample has 34,000 or so distinct CDR3 sequences on record, approximately 9.2% of them singletons. 13% of the sample goes to the ten largest clones. Sequences were obtained from whole blood. The receptor source for this set is an adult who was a healthcare worker with PCR-confirmed SARS-CoV-2 infection or an uninfected control (not recorded which).

The rearrangement uses TRBV6-5 and TRBJ1-4; the match to TRBD1 covers 9 bases. CDR3 length: 14 residues. Per the germline V gene, CDR1 is MNHEY and CDR2 is SVGAGI. Trimming cost V 6 bases and J 6 bases; bases outside gene matches: 5. The CDR3 nucleotides are TGTGCCAGCAGGTACAGGGGGCAAGATGAAAAACTGTTTTTT. It translates to CASRYRGQDEKLFF.

Points on this clonotype: The junction departs from germline at one end; a sequencing error may be responsible. The chain links TRBV11-3 to TRBJ2-2; D gene unclear. The germline CDR1 and CDR2 sequences are SGHNT and YENEEA. There are 14 residues in the CDR3. As DNA, the CDR3 is TGTGTCAGCAGCTTAGATCTCGCTACCGGGGAGCTGTTTTTT. Residues: CVSSLDLATGELFF.

The chain recombines TRBV24-1 with TRBJ2-3; D remains unclear. Trimming removed 7 bases at V and 2 bases at J, with 24 bases between. The CDR3 has 18 residues. The germline V gene has CDR1 KGHDR and CDR2 SFDVKD. CDR3 sequence: CATSPSGKNGLDTDTQYF. CDR3 coding DNA: TGTGCCACCAGCCCATCAGGAAAGAACGGTCTAGACACAGATACGCAGTATTTT.

This clonotype appeared many times. Here the CDR3 omits its conserved ending phenylalanine or tryptophan, so a read error is the likely source. The V and J genes are TRBV27 and TRBJ2-2; TRBD1 matches at 9 bases. The J segment lost 2 bases and the V segment lost 10 bases, leaving 5 bases of the junction unmatched. This CDR3 comprises 14 residues. Germline V gives CDR1 MNHEY, CDR2 SMNVEV (reference sequence). Written as DNA, the CDR3 is TGTGCCACCAAGGGACAGGGCAACACCGGGGAGCTGTTTCTT. It codes for CATKGQGNTGELFL.

This chain links TRBV29-1 with TRBJ2-7; D is possibly TRBD1 (7 bases). CDR3 length equals 13 residues. Between the trimmed V and J ends, which lost 0 bases and 9 bases, there was a span of 15 bases. From germline, CDR1 is SQVTM and CDR2 ANQGSEA. CDR3 in amino acids: CSVEDLTGTVQYF. Here the CDR3 DNA reads TGCAGCGTTGAAGACTTGACAGGGACTGTGCAGTACTTC.

The table lists this clonotype with many counts. The V gene is TRBV20-1, the J gene TRBJ1-2; tentatively, D is TRBD1 (6 bases). CDR3 length equals 13 residues. Trimming took 1 base from V and 4 from J, leaving 10 bases between them. CDR1 is DFQATT, CDR2 SNEGSKA, per germline (reference sequence). The CDR3 sequence: CSARGQGSYGYTF. In DNA form, the CDR3 reads TGCAGTGCTAGAGGGCAGGGGAGCTATGGCTACACCTTC.

A few counts support this clonotype. The chain employs TRBV20-1 and TRBJ2-3; no clear D gene. V was trimmed by 0 bases and J by 1 base, leaving 14 bases between them. Germline CDR1 and CDR2: DFQATT and SNEGSKA (reference sequence). CDR3 length: 16 amino acids. The CDR3 region has the DNA TGCAGTGCTAGAGAGGCTCCCGGACCAGGCACAGATACGCAGTATTTT. It is translated as CSAREAPGPGTDTQYF.

Ten or more counts support this clonotype. The chain recombines TRBV12-3 or TRBV12-4 with TRBJ2-7, with D possibly TRBD2 on 5 matching bases. V lost 2 bases and J 6 bases, leaving 17 bases between the germline ends. The CDR3 consists of 15 residues. CDR3 in amino acids: CASSLLRERPPEQYF. The CDR3 bases are TGTGCCAGCAGTTTACTCCGAGAGCGGCCCCCCGAGCAGTACTTC.

This clonotype has a count of ten or more. The rearrangement links TRBV12-3 or TRBV12-4 to TRBJ2-7, with 7 bases aligning to TRBD1. The V gene end was trimmed by 6 bases and the J gene end by 3 bases; junction bases not matched to a gene: 8. This CDR3 is 14 amino acids long. The CDR3 DNA sequence: TGTGCCAGCAGAAGACAGGGAGAGGTCTACGAGCAGTACTTC. The encoded protein is CASRRQGEVYEQYF.

The V call is TRBV12-3 or TRBV12-4, the J call TRBJ1-5, with 9 bases lining up with TRBD1. The CDR3 totals 16 residues. Trimming removed 5 bases from V and 4 bases from J; junction bases left unmatched: 9. The CDR3 DNA reads as TGTGCCAGCAGTGGACAGGGGTTCGTCGAGAATCAGCCCCAGCATTTT. As protein: CASSGQGFVENQPQHF.

This clonotype has at least ten counts. The chain joins TRBV20-1 to TRBJ1-1, with unresolved D. V lost 1 base to trimming and J lost 6 bases, with 12 bases between them. Per germline, CDR1 DFQATT and CDR2 SNEGSKA (reference sequence). The CDR3 consists of 13 residues. The CDR3 spells CSARGSTGAEAFF. In DNA form, the CDR3 reads TGCAGTGCTAGAGGTAGCACTGGGGCTGAAGCTTTCTTT.

This clonotype has a count of ten or more. The genes are TRBV27 and TRBJ2-7; 7 bases align to TRBD1. J was trimmed by 2 bases and V by 3 bases; bases with no gene match: 16. Germline CDR1 reads MNHEY; CDR2 reads SMNVEV (reference sequence). The CDR3 runs 18 residues. The CDR3 DNA reads TGTGCCAGCAGTTTTCGGCAGGGGGATAAAATCTTAGCCTACGAGCAGTACTTC. It specifies CASSFRQGDKILAYEQYF.

A note on this clonotype: A much larger clone lies a single base off, so this may be a read error. The rearrangement joins TRBV19 to TRBJ1-6; no reliable D call. Germline V lookup: CDR1 LNHDA, CDR2 SQIVND (reference sequence). This CDR3 contains 14 residues. DNA of the CDR3: TGTGCCAGTTCTTCCGGTCTGAATAATTCATCCCTCCACTTT. Its translation is CASSSGLNNSSLHF.

J is TRBJ2-1 and V is TRBV5-1, with TRBD2 identical over 15 bases. The germline gives CDR1 SGHRS, CDR2 YFSETQ. This CDR3 is 18 amino acids long. Trimming took 4 bases from V and 3 from J; bases not matched to a gene: 8. CDR3 in amino acids: CASSLGLAGGNLYNEQFF. CDR3 coding DNA: TGCGCCAGCAGCCTGGGACTAGCGGGGGGCAACCTCTACAATGAGCAGTTCTTC.

This clonotype was recorded many times. This rearrangement joins TRBV20-1 to TRBJ2-1; 10 positions match TRBD2. Germline trimming cut 6 bases from V and 3 bases from J; bases unmatched to any gene: 5. CDR3 length equals 14 residues. Looked up from germline, CDR1 is DFQATT and CDR2 is SNEGSKA (reference sequence). CDR3 in amino acids: CSANSGGIYNEQFF. The CDR3 DNA reads TGCAGTGCCAATAGCGGGGGGATCTACAATGAGCAGTTCTTC.

Ten or more counts support this clonotype. The J gene is TRBJ2-1, the V gene TRBV9; 8 bases align to TRBD2. The J segment lost 3 bases and the V segment lost 2 bases, leaving 1 base of the junction unmatched. The germline V gene encodes CDR1 SGDLS and CDR2 YYNGEE. This CDR3 has 14 residues. The CDR3 nucleotides read TGTGCCAGCAGCGTTAGCGGGGACTACAATGAGCAGTTCTTC. Its translation is CASSVSGDYNEQFF.

This clonotype was observed a few times. The rearrangement uses TRBV9 and TRBJ2-2; 7 nucleotides match TRBD1. With 0 bases clipped from V and 7 bases from J, the junction kept 9 bases outside the gene matches. CDR3 length: 16 residues. Germline CDR1 SGDLS, CDR2 YYNGEE. The CDR3 coding sequence is TGTGCCAGCAGCGTAGCAGGGGGAATGTCTTTCGGGGAGCTGTTTTTT. Its translation is CASSVAGGMSFGELFF.

This sequence joins TRBV7-9 and TRBJ2-1; D perhaps matches TRBD1 (5 bases). CDR3 length equals 14 residues. CDR1 and CDR2 (germline): SEHNR, FQNEAQ (reference sequence). With 5 bases removed from V and 1 base from J, the gap between germline ends came to 9 bases. The CDR3 DNA reads as TGTGCCAGCAGCCCTGACAGTTCCTACAATGAGCAGTTCTTC. Its translation is CASSPDSSYNEQFF.

The chain combines TRBV7-2 with TRBJ1-2, with D perhaps matching TRBD1 (5 bases). The ends were cut back, 1 base at V and 4 bases at J, with 10 bases in the middle. The germline CDR1 and CDR2 sequences are SGHTA and FQGNSA. The length of the CDR3 is 14 residues. In nucleotides, the CDR3 is TGTGCCAGCAGCTTAGACAGGAACTCCTATGGCTACACCTTC. This sequence encodes CASSLDRNSYGYTF.

On this clonotype itself: A read error may be the cause here, since a much bigger clone is one base away. V gene TRBV4-3 combines with J gene TRBJ2-5; TRBD1 is a possible D gene (7 bases). Trimming cost V 1 base and J 2 bases, with 11 bases left between them. Germline V gene data show CDR1 as LGHNA and CDR2 as YSLEER. The CDR3 is 15 residues long. The CDR3: CASSQGGTDQETQYF. The CDR3 DNA is TGCGCCAGCAGCCAAGGCGGGACAGATCAAGAGACCCAGTACTTC.

The V gene is TRBV29-1, the J gene TRBJ1-2; possible D gene TRBD1, 5 bases. This CDR3 contains 11 residues. Per the germline V gene, CDR1 is SQVTM and CDR2 is ANQGSEA. V lost 6 bases and J 6 bases, leaving 11 bases between the germline ends. The CDR3 DNA reads as TGCAGCGTGGGACCCCCGGATGGCTACACCTTC. Translated: CSVGPPDGYTF.

This clonotype came up many times. V and J are TRBV7-9 and TRBJ2-3; D is uncertain. V gave up 2 bases and J gave up 0 bases, with 3 bases separating them. This CDR3 is 13 amino acids long. Germline lookup yields CDR1 SEHNR and CDR2 FQNEAQ (reference sequence). The CDR3 region has the DNA TGTGCCAGCAGCTTACACAGCACAGATACGCAGTATTTT. Protein product: CASSLHSTDTQYF.

The CDR3 sequence: CASSGYVDVTDTQYF. As DNA, the CDR3 is TGTGCCAGCAGTGGGTACGTGGACGTCACAGATACGCAGTATTTT. The chain carries TRBV25-1 and TRBJ2-3; D gene unclear. The germline CDR1 and CDR2 sequences are MGHDK and SYGVNS. Trimming stripped 4 bases from V and 2 bases from J, with 13 bases between. The CDR3 has 15 amino acids.

This clonotype was seen at least ten times. The chain is built from TRBV11-2 and TRBJ2-2; D is perhaps TRBD2 (7 bases). In germline, CDR1 is SGHAT, CDR2 FQNNGV. The CDR3 is 15 amino acids. V lost 4 bases and J lost 5, with 14 bases in between. The CDR3 DNA is TGTGCCAGCAGCTCGACCCGGGGGGCTACCGGGGAGCTGTTTTTT. This sequence encodes CASSSTRGATGELFF.

This clonotype was counted at least ten times. The rearrangement links TRBV7-3 to TRBJ2-1; 14 bases are a match to TRBD2. With V trimmed by 5 bases and J by 8 bases, 11 bases remained unmatched. The germline CDR1 and CDR2 sequences are SGHTA and FQGTGA. This CDR3 is 17 amino acids long. The CDR3 spells CASSLGLAGDSRDEQFF. CDR3 in DNA: TGTGCCAGCAGCCTGGGACTAGCGGGGGACTCTAGGGATGAGCAGTTCTTC.

This rearrangement joins TRBV7-2 to TRBJ2-2; D unresolved. Germline assignment: CDR1 SGHTA and CDR2 FQGNSA. V gave up 5 bases and J gave up 0 bases, with 13 bases separating them. The length of the CDR3 is 16 residues. The CDR3 bases are TGTGCCAGCAGCCCAGGATGGCCGGCGAACACCGGGGAGCTGTTTTTT. It translates to CASSPGWPANTGELFF.

This clonotype has just a few counts. The rearrangement joins TRBV10-3 to TRBJ2-5; TRBD1 agrees at 8 bases. The CDR3 sequence is 16 residues long. Per the germline V gene, CDR1 is ENHRY and CDR2 is SYGVKD. The V gene end was trimmed by 5 bases and the J gene end by 1 base; junction bases not matched to a gene: 9. CDR3 DNA sequence: TGTGCCATCAGTCCCTCGACAGGGGACTTCCAAGAGACCCAGTACTTC. Protein: CAISPSTGDFQETQYF.

This clonotype was seen a handful of times. This chain joins TRBV6-5 and TRBJ1-2; D gene uncertain. Germline V gene lookup returns CDR1 MNHEY and CDR2 SVGAGI. The CDR3 is made up of 15 amino acids. Deletions cut 3 bases from V and 4 bases from J, with 15 bases between. The CDR3 nucleotides read TGTGCCAGCAGTTATCCCTTTCTGCCTGGCTATGGCTACACCTTC. Its translation is CASSYPFLPGYGYTF.

This clonotype was counted at least ten times. The chain links TRBV30 to TRBJ2-3; 7 bases are a match to TRBD1. Unmatched junction bases numbered 4, after V lost 4 bases and J lost 6 bases. Germline-derived CDR1 and CDR2 are GTSNPN and SVGIG (reference sequence). The CDR3 totals 12 residues. This CDR3 reads CAWNTGADTQYF. The DNA for the CDR3 is TGTGCCTGGAACACAGGGGCGGATACGCAGTATTTT.